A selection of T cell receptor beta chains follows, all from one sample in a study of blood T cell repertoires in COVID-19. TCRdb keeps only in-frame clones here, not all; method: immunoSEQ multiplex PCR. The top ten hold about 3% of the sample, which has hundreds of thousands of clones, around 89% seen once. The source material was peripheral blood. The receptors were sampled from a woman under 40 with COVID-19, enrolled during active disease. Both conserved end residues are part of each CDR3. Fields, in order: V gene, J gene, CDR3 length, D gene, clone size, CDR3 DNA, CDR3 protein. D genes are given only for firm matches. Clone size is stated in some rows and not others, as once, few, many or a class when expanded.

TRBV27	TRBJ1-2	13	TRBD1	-	TGTGCCAGCAGTCACGAAACAGGGGGTGGCTACACCTTC	CASSHETGGGYTF
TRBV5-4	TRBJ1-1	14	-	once	TGTGCCAGCAGCTTGGTTGAGAGATCCACTGAAGCTTTCTTT	CASSLVERSTEAFF
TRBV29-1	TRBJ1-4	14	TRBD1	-	TGCAGCGCTACGCCCGACAGGGAGGATGAAAAACTGTTTTTT	CSATPDREDEKLFF
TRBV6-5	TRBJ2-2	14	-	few	TGTGCCAGCAGTTACTCACAGGGCCCCGGGGAGCTGTTTTTT	CASSYSQGPGELFF
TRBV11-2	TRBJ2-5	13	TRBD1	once	TGTGCCAGCAGCCTGGGACAGGCGGAGACCCAGTACTTC	CASSLGQAETQYF
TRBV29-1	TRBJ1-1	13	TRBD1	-	TGCAGCGTTGAAGAGGGACAGGGGGCTGAAGCTTTCTTT	CSVEEGQGAEAFF
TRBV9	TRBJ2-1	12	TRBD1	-	TGTGCCAGCAACACACAGGGGGATGAGCAGTTCTTC	CASNTQGDEQFF
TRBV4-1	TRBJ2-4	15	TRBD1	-	TGCGCCAGCAGCCAACTGGGACAGGGGTCATCCATTCAGTACTTC	CASSQLGQGSSIQYF
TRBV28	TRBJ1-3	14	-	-	TGTGCCAGCACCCCAGGGGACTCTGGAAACACCATATATTTT	CASTPGDSGNTIYF
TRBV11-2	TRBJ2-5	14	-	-	TGTGCCAGCAGCTCACTCCGGGACCAAGAGACCCAGTACTTC	CASSSLRDQETQYF
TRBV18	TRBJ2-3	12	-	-	TGTGCCAGCTCACCATTCATCGATACGCAGTATTTT	CASSPFIDTQYF
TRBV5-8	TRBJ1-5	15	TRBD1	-	TGTGCCAGCAGTACGGGACAGGGGATCTATCAGCCCCAGCATTTT	CASSTGQGIYQPQHF
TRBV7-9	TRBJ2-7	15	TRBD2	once	TGTGCCAGCAGCTCCCTTGCGGGGGGGGGCTACGAGCAGTACTTC	CASSSLAGGGYEQYF
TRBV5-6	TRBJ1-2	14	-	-	TGTGCCAGCTGGCCGGACGGGGAAGGTTATGGCTACATCTTC	CASWPDGEGYGYIF
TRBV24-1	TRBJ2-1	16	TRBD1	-	TGTGCCACCAGGGCGGGACAGGTGCCCTCCTACAATGAGCAGTTCTTC	CATRAGQVPSYNEQFF
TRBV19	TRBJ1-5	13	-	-	TGTGCCAGTAGTACACCTCAGAATCAGCCCCAGCATTTT	CASSTPQNQPQHF
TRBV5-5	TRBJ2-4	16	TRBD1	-	TGTGCCAGCAGCTTGGTGACAGGGGGCACCAAAAACATTCAGTACTTC	CASSLVTGGTKNIQYF
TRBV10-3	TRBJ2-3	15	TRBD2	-	TGTGCCATCAGTGCGGGTAGCGGGGGGGCAGATACGCAGTATTTT	CAISAGSGGADTQYF
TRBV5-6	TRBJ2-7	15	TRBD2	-	TGTGCCAGCAGCTTGGGCCTAGCGGGGGGCTACGAGCAGTACTTC	CASSLGLAGGYEQYF
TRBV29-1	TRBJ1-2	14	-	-	TGCAGCGTTGATACATTAACAGGGCCGGATGGCTACACCTTC	CSVDTLTGPDGYTF
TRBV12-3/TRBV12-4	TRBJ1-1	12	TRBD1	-	TGTGCCAGCAGTTCGGACAGGCGCCAAGCTTTCTTT	CASSSDRRQAFF
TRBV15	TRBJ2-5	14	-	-	TGTGCCACCAGCGATGGCCTGGCAGGTGAGACCCAGTACTTC	CATSDGLAGETQYF